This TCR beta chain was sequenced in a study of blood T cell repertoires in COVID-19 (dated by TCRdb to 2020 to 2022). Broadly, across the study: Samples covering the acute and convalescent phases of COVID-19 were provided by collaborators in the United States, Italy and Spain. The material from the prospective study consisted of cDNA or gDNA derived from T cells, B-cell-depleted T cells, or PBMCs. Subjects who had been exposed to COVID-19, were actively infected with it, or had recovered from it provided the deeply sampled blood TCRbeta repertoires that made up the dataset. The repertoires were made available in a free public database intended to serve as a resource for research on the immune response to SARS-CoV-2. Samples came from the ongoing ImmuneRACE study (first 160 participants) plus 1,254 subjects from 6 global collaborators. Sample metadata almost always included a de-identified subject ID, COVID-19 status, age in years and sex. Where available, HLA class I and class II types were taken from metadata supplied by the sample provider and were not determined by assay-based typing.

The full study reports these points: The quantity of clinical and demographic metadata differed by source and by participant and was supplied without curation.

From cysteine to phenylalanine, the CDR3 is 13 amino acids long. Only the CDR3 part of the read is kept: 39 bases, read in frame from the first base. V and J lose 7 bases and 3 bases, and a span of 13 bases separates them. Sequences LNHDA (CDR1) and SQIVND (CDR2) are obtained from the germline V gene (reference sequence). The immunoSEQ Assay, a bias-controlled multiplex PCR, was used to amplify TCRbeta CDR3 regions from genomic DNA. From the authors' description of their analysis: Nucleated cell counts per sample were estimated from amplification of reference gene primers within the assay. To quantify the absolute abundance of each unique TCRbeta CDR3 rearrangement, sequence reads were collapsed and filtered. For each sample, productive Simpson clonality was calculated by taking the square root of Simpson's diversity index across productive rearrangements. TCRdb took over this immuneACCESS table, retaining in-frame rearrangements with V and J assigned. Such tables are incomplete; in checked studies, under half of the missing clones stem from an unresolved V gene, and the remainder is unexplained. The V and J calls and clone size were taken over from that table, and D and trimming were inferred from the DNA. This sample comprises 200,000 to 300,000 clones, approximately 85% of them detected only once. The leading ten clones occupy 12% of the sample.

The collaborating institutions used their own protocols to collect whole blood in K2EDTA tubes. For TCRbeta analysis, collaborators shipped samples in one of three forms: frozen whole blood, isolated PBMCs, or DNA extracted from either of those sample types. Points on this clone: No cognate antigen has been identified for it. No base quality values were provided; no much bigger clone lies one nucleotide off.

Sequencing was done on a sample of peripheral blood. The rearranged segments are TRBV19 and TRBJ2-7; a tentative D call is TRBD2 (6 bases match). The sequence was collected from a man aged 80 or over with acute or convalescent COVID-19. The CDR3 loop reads CASTPTGGYEQYF. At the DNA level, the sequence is TGTGCCAGTACCCCAACCGGGGGCTACGAGCAGTACTTC. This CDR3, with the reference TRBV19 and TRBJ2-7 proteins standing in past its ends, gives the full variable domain DGGITQSPKYLFRKEGQNVTLSCEQNLNHDAMYWYRQDPGQGLRLIYYSQIVNDFQKGDIAEGYSVSREKKESFPLTVTSAQKNPTAFYLCASTPTGGYEQYFGPGTRLTVT.